This TCR beta chain was profiled in a study of blood T cell repertoires in COVID-19. The wider study: Samples of COVID-19 (acute and convalescent) were obtained from the United States, Italy and Spain. Sources were T cells, B-cell-depleted T cells, or PBMCs; the material itself was cDNA or gDNA.

The assay was immunoSEQ multiplex PCR, and TCRdb's table has in-frame clones only and misses some. The sample records about 130,000 clones, almost 85% being singletons. This clone showed up just once. This CDR3 comprises 16 residues. The germline V gene encodes CDR1 MNHEY and CDR2 SMNVEV (reference sequence). V gave up 1 base and J gave up 3 bases; unmatched junction bases: 8. This clonotype originated in a man in his 60s with acute or convalescent COVID-19. Input material: peripheral blood. The rearrangement joins TRBV27 to TRBJ2-7, with 8 bases identical to TRBD1. In DNA form, the CDR3 reads TGTGCCAGCAGTTTATTGGACAGGGTATTCTTCTACGAGCAGTACTTC. Translating it yields CASSLLDRVFFYEQYF.